The TCR beta chain described here comes from a study of T cells in Graves' hyperthyroidism and ophthalmopathy. Findings and limits, study-wide: In simple terms, a model built on 13 V-J features told ophthalmopathy apart from stable hyperthyroidism. Ophthalmopathy, which appeared later, was predicted by the model a median roughly 6.4 months before onset.

CDR3 length: 13 amino acids. V shed 5 bases and J shed 4 bases, with 9 bases lying between them. The germline CDR1 and CDR2 sequences are MNHNY and SVGAGI (reference sequence). The investigators amplified TCR beta CDR3 regions from RNA transcripts. The HTBI set primed first-round TCR CDR3 RT-PCR. Each CDR3 protein is one row after TCRdb ran MiXCR on the multiplex PCR reads. The sample carries about 500,000 distinct CDR3 sequences, 35% to 50% recorded once. This clonotype was detected many times. Its antigen is still unknown. Patients having uncontrolled infection, another autoimmune disease, pregnancy or lactation were not included. Orbital computed tomography, thyroid ultrasound, serum thyroxine and TRAb, and clinical symptoms together informed the diagnoses.

The chain employs TRBV6-6 and TRBJ1-5; D ambiguous. The sequenced sample was peripheral blood or thyroid tissue (not recorded which). The TCR comes from an adult woman with Graves' disease, either hyperthyroidism or ophthalmopathy (not recorded which). CDR3 sequence: CASSGQKNQPQHF. CDR3 coding DNA: TGTGCCAGCAGTGGTCAGAAGAATCAGCCCCAGCATTTT.